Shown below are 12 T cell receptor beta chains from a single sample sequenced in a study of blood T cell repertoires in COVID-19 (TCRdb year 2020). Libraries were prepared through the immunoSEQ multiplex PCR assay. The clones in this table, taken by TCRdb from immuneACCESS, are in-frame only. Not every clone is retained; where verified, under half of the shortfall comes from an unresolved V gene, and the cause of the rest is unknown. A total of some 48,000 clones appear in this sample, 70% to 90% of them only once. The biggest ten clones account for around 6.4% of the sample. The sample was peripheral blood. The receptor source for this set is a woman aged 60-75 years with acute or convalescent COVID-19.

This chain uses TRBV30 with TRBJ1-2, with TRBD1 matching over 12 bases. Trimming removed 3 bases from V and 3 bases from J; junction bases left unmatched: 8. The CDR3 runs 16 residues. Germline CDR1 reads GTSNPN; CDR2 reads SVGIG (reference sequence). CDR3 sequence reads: CAWRIGDRGRYYGYTF. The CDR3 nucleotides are TGTGCCTGGAGGATCGGGGACAGGGGGCGGTACTATGGCTACACCTTC.

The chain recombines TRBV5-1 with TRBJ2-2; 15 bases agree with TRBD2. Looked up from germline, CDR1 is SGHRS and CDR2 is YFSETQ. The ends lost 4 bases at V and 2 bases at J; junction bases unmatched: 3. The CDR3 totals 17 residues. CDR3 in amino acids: CASSLGLAGGNTGELFF. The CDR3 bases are TGCGCCAGCAGCCTGGGACTAGCGGGGGGTAACACCGGGGAGCTGTTTTTT.

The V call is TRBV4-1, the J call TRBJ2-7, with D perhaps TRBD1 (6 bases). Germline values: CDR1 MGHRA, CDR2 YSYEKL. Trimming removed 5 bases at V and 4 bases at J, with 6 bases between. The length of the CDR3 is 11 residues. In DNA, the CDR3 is TGCGCCAGCAGCAGGGGGTACGAGCAGTACTTC. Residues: CASSRGYEQYF.

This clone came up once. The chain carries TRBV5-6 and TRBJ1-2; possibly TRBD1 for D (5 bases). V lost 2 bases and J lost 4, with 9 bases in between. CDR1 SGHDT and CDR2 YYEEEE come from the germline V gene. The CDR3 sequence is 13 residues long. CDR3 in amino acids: CASSFTDSYGYTF. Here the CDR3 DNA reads TGTGCCAGCAGCTTCACAGACAGCTATGGCTACACCTTC. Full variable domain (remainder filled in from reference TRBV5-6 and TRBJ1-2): DAGVTQSPTHLIKTRGQQVTLRCSPKSGHDTVSWYQQALGQGPQFIFQYYEEEERQRGNFPDRFSGHQFPNYSSELNVNALLLGDSALYLCASSFTDSYGYTFGSGTRLTVV.

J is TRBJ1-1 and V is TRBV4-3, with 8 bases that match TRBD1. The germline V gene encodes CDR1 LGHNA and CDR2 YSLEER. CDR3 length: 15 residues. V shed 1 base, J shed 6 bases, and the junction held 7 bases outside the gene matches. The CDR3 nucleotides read TGCGCCAGCAGCCAAGCGGCGACAGGGGAGCCTGAAGCTTTCTTT. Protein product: CASSQAATGEPEAFF.

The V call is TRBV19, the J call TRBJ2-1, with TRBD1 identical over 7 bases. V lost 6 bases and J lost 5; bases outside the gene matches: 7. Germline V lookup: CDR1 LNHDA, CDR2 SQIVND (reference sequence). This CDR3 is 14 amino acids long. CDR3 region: CASSKTGFDNEQFF. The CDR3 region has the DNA TGTGCCAGTAGCAAGACAGGGTTCGACAATGAGCAGTTCTTC.

CDR3 sequence (DNA): TGTGCCAGCAGCTTGGCCGGACACGCCGCAGGTGAGCAGTTCTTC. This sequence encodes CASSLAGHAAGEQFF. The chain combines TRBV5-8 with TRBJ2-1; D is perhaps TRBD1 (5 bases). The V gene's germline CDR1 is SGHTS and CDR2 YDEGEE. V lost 0 bases and J 9 bases, leaving 16 bases between the germline ends. CDR3 length: 15 residues.

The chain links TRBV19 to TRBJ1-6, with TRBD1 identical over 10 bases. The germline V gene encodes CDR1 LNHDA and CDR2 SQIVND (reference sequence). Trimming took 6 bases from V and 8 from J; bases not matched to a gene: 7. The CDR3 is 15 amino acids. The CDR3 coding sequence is TGTGCCAGTAGCCGAGACAGGGGGCTTGATTCACCCCTCCACTTT. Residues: CASSRDRGLDSPLHF.

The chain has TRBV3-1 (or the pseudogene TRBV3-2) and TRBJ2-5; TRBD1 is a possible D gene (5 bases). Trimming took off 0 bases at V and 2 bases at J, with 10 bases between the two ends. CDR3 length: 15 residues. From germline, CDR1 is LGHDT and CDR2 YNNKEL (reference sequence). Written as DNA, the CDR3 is TGTGCCAGCAGCCAAGATCGGCAGGGACAAGAGACCCAGTACTTC. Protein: CASSQDRQGQETQYF.

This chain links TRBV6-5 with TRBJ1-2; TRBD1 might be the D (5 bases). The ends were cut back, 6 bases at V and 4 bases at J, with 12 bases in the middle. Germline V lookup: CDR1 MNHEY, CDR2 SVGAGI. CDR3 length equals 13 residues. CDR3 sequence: CASRRREGYGYTF. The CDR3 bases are TGTGCCAGCAGACGCAGGGAGGGCTATGGCTACACCTTC.

CDR3 protein: CASSQAFGANVLTF. The CDR3 DNA reads TGTGCCAGCAGCCAAGCCTTTGGGGCCAACGTCCTGACTTTC. The rearrangement uses TRBV14 and TRBJ2-6, with D uncertain. The CDR3 consists of 14 residues. V lost 1 base to trimming and J lost 3 bases, with 4 bases between them. Germline V lookup: CDR1 SGHDN, CDR2 FVKESK.

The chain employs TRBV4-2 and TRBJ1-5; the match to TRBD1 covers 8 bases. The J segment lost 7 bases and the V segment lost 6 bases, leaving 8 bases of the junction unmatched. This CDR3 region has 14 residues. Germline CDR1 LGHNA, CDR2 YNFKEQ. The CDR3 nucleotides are TGTGCCAGCAGTCGAGGACAGGGCGGGCAGCCCCAGCATTTT. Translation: CASSRGQGGQPQHF.